This section outlines one T cell receptor beta chain sequence together with its context. This same CDR3 is encoded by further DNA sequences in the sample. CD45RO negativity and positive selection for CCR7 defined naive CD8 cells, a population that excluded terminally differentiated effector memory CD45RA+ cells. This specimen comes from a study of shared clonotypes between healthy human individuals. About the research overall: Those who served as donors were a couple of women and three men between the ages of 18 and 49.

V lost 0 bases and J 3 bases, leaving 2 bases between the germline ends. CDR3 length: 12 amino acids. CDR1 is SEHNR and CDR2 is FQNEAQ in the germline V gene (reference sequence). The protocol was immunoSEQ multiplex PCR, while the TCRdb copy is restricted to in-frame clones and leaves out a portion. Of about 2 million clones listed, approximately 95% are singletons. The sequenced material came from naive CD8+ T cells sorted from blood. The chain uses TRBV7-9 and TRBJ1-2, with no clear D. This receptor was obtained from a man aged 18 to 29 in good health. The CDR3: CASSLADYGYTF. In nucleotides, the CDR3 is TGTGCCAGCAGCTTAGCGGACTATGGCTACACCTTC.